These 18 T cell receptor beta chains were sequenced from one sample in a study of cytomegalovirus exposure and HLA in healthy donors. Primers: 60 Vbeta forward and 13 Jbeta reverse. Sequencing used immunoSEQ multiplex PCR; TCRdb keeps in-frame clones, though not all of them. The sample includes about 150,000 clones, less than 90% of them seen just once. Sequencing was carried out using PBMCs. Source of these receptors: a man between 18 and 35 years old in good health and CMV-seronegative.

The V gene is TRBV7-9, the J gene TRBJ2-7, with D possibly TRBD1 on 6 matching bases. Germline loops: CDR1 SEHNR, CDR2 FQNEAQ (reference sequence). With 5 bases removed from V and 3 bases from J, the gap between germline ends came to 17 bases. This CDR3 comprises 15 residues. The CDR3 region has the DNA TGTGCCAGCAGCCTAAGGGGGACACCGATCTACGAGCAGTACTTC. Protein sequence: CASSLRGTPIYEQYF.

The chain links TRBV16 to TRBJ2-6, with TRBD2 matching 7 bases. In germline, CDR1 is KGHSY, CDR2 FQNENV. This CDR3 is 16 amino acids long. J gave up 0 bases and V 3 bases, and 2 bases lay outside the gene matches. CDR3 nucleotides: TGTGCCAGCAGCCATCCGGGGGGCTCTGGGGCCAACGTCCTGACTTTC. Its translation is CASSHPGGSGANVLTF.

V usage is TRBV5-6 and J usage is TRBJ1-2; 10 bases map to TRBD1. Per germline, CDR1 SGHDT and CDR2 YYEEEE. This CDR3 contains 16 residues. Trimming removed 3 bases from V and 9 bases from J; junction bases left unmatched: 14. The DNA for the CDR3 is TGTGCCAGCAGCTGGGGAGACAGGGGGCGCTTTCCTCGCTACACCTTC. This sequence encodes CASSWGDRGRFPRYTF.

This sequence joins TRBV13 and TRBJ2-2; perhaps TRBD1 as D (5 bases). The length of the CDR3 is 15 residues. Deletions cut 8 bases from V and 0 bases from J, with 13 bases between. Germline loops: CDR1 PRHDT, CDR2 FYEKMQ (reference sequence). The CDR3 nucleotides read TGTGCCAGCTCCGACAGAAAATCGAACACCGGGGAGCTGTTTTTT. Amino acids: CASSDRKSNTGELFF.

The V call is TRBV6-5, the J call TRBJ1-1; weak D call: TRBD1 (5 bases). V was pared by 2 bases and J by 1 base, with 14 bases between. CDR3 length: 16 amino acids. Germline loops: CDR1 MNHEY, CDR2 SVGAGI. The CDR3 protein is CASSYTSITGNTEAFF. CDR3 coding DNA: TGTGCCAGCAGTTACACCAGCATAACAGGGAACACTGAAGCTTTCTTT.

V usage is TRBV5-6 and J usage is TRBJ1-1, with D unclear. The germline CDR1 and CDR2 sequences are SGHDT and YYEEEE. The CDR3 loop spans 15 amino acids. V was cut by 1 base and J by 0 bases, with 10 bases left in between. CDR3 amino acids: CASSLKIRLNTEAFF. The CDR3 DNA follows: TGTGCCAGCAGCTTGAAAATCCGTCTGAACACTGAAGCTTTCTTT.

CDR3 in amino acids: CASSVALADNEQFF. In DNA form, the CDR3 reads TGTGCCAGCAGCGTGGCACTAGCGGACAATGAGCAGTTCTTC. The chain links TRBV9 to TRBJ2-1; TRBD2 matches 8 bases. The germline V gene encodes CDR1 SGDLS and CDR2 YYNGEE. J was trimmed by 5 bases and V by 2 bases; bases with no gene match: 3. This CDR3 is 14 amino acids long.

The CDR3 region is CASSLTYSGADTQYF. CDR3 sequence (DNA): TGTGCCAGCAGCTTAACTTATAGCGGGGCAGATACGCAGTATTTT. V gene TRBV7-3 combines with J gene TRBJ2-3; 8 bases are a match to TRBD2. J lost 4 bases, V lost 0 bases, and 3 bases had no gene match. CDR1 is SGHTA and CDR2 is FQGTGA in the germline V gene. This CDR3 has 15 residues.

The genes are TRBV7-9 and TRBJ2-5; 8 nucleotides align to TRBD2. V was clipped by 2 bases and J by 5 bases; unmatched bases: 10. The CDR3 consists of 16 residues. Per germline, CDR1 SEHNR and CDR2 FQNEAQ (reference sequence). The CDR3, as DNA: TGTGCCAGCAGCTTACTAGCGGGCGGACTTCAGGAGACCCAGTACTTC. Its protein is CASSLLAGGLQETQYF.

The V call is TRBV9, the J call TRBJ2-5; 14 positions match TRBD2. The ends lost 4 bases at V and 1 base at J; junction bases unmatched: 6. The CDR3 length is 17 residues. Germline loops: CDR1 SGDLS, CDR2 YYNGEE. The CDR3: CASSRGLAGGLQETQYF. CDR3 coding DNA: TGTGCCAGCAGCCGAGGACTAGCGGGGGGACTCCAAGAGACCCAGTACTTC.

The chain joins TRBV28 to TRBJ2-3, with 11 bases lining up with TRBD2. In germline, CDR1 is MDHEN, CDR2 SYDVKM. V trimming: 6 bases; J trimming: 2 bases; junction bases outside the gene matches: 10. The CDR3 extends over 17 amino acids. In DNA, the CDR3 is TGTGCCAGCAGATATAATAGCGGGAGGGGGTCCACAGATACGCAGTATTTT. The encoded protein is CASRYNSGRGSTDTQYF.

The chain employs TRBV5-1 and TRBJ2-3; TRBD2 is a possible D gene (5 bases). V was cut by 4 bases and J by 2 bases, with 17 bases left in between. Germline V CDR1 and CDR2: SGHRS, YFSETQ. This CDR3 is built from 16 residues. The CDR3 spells CASSLSLAVLTDTQYF. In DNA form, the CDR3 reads TGCGCCAGCAGCCTTTCTCTAGCAGTGCTCACAGATACGCAGTATTTT.

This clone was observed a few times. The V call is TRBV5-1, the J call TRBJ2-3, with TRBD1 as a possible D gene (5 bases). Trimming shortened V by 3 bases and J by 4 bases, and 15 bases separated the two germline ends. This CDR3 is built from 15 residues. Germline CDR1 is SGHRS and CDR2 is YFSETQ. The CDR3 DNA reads TGCGCCAGCAGCTCCTGGGGCCGTGGGGCAGATACGCAGTATTTT. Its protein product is CASSSWGRGADTQYF.

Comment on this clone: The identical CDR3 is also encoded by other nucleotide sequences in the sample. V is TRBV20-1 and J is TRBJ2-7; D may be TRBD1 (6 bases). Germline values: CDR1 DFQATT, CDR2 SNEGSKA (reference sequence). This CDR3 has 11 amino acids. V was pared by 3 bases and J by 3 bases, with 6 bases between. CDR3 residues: CSARDSYEQYF. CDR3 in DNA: TGCAGTGCTAGGGACAGCTACGAGCAGTACTTC.

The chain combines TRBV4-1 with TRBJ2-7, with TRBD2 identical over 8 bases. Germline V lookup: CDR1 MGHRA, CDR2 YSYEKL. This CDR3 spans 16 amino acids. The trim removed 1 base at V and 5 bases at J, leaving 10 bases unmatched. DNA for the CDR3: TGCGCCAGCAGCCAAGCTTCTAGCGGGTTCGTCGACGAGCAGTACTTC. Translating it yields CASSQASSGFVDEQYF.

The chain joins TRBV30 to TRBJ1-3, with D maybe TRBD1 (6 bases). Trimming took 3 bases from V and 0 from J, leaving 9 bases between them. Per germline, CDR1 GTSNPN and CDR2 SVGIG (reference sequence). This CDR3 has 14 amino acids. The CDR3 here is CAWRQGYSGNTIYF. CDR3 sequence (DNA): TGTGCCTGGAGACAGGGATACTCTGGAAACACCATATATTTT.

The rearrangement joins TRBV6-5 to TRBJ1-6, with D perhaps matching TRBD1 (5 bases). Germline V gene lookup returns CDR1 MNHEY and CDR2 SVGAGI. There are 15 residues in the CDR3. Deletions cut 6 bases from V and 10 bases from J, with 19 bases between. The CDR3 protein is CASSEVAGVRSPLHF. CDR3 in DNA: TGTGCCAGCAGCGAGGTAGCGGGGGTACGATCACCCCTCCACTTT.

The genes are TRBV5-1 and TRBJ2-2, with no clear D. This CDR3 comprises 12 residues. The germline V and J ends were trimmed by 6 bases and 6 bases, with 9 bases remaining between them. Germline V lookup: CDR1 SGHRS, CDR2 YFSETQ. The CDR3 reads CASTDSAGELFF. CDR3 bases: TGCGCCAGCACCGACTCCGCCGGGGAGCTGTTTTTT.